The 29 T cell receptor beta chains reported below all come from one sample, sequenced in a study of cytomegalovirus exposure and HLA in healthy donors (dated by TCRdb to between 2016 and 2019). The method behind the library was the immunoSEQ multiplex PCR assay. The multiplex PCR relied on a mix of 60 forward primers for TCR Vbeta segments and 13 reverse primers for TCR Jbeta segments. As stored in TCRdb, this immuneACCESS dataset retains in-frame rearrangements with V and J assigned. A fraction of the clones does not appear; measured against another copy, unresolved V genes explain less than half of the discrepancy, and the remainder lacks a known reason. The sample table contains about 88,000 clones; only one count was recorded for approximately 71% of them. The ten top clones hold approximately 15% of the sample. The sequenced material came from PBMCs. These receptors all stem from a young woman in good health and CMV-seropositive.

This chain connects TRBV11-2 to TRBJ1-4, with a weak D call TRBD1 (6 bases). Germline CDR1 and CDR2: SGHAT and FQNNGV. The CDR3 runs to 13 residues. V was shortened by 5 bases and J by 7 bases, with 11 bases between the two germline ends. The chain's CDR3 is CASSLTGIEKLFF. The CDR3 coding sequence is TGTGCCAGCAGCCTAACAGGGATTGAAAAACTGTTTTTT.

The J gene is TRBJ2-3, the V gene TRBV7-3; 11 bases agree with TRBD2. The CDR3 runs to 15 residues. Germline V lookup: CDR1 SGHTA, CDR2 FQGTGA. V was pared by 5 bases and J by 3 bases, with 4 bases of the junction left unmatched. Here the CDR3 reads CASSLRLAGTDTQYF. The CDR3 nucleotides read TGTGCCAGCAGCCTGAGACTAGCGGGAACAGATACGCAGTATTTT.

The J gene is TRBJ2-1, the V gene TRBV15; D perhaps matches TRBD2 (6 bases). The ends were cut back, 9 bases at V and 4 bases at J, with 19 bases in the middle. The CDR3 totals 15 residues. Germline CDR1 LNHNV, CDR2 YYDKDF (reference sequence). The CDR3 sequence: CATRDGTLEYNEQFF. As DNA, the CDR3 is TGTGCCACTAGGGACGGGACTCTGGAGTACAATGAGCAGTTCTTC.

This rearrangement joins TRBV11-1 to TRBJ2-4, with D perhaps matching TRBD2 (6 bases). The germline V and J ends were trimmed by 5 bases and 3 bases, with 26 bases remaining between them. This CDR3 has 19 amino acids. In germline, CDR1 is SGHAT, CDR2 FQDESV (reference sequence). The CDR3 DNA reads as TGTGCCAGCAGCAAAGTCCGGGGGACGTTTGGATATGTCAAAAACATTCAGTACTTC. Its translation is CASSKVRGTFGYVKNIQYF.

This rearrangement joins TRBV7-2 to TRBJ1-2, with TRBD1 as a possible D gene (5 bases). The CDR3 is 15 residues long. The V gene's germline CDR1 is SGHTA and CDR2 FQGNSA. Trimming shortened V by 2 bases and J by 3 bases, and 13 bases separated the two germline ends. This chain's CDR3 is CASSLTGGKDYGYTF. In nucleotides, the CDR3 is TGTGCCAGCAGCTTAACGGGGGGGAAAGACTATGGCTACACCTTC.

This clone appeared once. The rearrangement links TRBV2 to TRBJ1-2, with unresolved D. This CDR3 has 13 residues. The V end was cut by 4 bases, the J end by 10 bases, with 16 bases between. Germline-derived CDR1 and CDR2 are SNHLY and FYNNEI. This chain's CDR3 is CASSGRTDFYYTF. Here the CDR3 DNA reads TGTGCCAGCAGTGGGCGGACGGACTTCTACTACACCTTC.

The CDR3 spells CASSFGGGGETQYF. In DNA form, the CDR3 reads TGTGCCAGCAGCTTCGGGGGAGGGGGAGAGACCCAGTACTTC. The V gene is TRBV7-2, the J gene TRBJ2-5, with D possibly TRBD2 on 7 matching bases. V lost 3 bases to trimming and J lost 4 bases, with 12 bases between them. The CDR3 is made up of 14 amino acids. Germline assignment: CDR1 SGHTA and CDR2 FQGNSA.

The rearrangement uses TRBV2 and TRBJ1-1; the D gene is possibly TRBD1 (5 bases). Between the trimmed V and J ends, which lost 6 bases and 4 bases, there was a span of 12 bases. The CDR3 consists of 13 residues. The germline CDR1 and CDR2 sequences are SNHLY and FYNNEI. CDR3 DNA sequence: TGTGCCAGCAGCGGACATGGTACCACTGAAGCTTTCTTT. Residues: CASSGHGTTEAFF.

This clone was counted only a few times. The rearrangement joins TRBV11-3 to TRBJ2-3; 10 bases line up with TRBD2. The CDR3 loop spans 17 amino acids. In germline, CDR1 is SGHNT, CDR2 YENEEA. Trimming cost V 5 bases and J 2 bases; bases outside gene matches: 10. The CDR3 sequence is CASSPRGAGGPTDTQYF. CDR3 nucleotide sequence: TGTGCCAGCAGCCCTCGGGGAGCGGGAGGGCCCACAGATACGCAGTATTTT.

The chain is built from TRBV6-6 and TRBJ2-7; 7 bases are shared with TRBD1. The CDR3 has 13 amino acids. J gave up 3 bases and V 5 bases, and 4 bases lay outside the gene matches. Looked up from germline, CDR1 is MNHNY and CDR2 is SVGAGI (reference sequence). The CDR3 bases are TGTGCCAGCAGTCGGGACAGCTACTACGAGCAGTACTTC. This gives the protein CASSRDSYYEQYF.

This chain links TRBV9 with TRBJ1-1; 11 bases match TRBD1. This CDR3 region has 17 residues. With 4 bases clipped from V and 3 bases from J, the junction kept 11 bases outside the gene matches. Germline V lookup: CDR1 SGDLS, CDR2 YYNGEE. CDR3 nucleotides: TGTGCCAGCAGCACCAGTGGGGGGACAGGGGGGGACACTGAAGCTTTCTTT. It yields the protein CASSTSGGTGGDTEAFF.

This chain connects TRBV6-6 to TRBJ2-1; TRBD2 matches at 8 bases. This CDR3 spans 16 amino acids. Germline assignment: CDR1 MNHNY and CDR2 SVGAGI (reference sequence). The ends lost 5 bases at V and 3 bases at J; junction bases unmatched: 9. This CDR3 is CASSPPQAGVYNEQFF. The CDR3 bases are TGTGCCAGCAGTCCCCCGCAAGCGGGGGTCTACAATGAGCAGTTCTTC.

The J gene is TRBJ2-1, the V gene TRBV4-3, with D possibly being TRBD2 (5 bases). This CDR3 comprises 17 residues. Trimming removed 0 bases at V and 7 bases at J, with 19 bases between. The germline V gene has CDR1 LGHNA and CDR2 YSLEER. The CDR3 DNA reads TGCGCCAGCAGCCAAGAATCCCACAGCGGCCCGGGGAATGAGCAGTTCTTC. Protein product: CASSQESHSGPGNEQFF.

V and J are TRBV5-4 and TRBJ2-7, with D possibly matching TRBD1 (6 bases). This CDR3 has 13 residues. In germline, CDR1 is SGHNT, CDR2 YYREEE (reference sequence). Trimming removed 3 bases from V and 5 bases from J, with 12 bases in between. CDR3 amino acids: CASSSGQINEQYF. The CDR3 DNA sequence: TGTGCCAGCAGCTCGGGACAAATAAACGAGCAGTACTTC. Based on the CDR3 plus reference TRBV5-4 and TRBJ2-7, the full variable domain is ETGVTQSPTHLIKTRGQQVTLRCSSQSGHNTVSWYQQALGQGPQFIFQYYREEENGRGNFPPRFSGLQFPNYSSELNVNALELDDSALYLCASSSGQINEQYFGPGTRLTVT.

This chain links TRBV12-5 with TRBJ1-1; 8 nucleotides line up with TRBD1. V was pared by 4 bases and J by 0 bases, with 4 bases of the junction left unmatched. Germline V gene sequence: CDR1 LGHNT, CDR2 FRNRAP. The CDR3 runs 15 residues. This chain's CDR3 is CASGSGTGLNTEAFF. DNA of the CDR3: TGTGCTAGTGGTTCGGGGACAGGTTTGAACACTGAAGCTTTCTTT.

This CDR3 is CASSQETWTSVTDTQYF. The DNA of the CDR3 is TGCGCCAGCAGCCAAGAAACCTGGACTAGCGTCACAGATACGCAGTATTTT. The rearrangement uses TRBV4-3 and TRBJ2-3, with 9 positions matching TRBD2. The V and J ends lost 0 bases and 2 bases, in that order; junction bases with no gene match: 6. CDR3 length: 17 residues. Germline V gene sequence: CDR1 LGHNA, CDR2 YSLEER.

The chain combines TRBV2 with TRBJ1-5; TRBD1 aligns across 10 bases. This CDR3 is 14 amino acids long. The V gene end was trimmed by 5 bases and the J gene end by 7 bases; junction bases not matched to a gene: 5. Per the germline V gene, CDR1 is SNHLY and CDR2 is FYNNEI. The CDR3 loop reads CASSNGQGVQPQHF. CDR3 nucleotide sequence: TGTGCCAGCAGTAATGGACAGGGGGTACAGCCCCAGCATTTT.

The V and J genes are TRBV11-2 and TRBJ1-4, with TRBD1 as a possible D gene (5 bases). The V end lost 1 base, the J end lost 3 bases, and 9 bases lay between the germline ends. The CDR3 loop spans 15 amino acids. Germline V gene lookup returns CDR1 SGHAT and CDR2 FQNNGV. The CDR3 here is CASSLGRTPNEKLFF. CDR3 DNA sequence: TGTGCCAGCAGCTTAGGAAGGACACCTAATGAAAAACTGTTTTTT.

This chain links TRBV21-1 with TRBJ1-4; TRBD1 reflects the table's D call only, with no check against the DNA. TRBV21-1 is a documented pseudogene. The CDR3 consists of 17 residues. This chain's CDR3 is CASSTEHGQEANEKLFF. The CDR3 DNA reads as TGTGCCAGCAGCACCGAACACGGACAGGAGGCAAATGAAAAACTGTTTTTT.

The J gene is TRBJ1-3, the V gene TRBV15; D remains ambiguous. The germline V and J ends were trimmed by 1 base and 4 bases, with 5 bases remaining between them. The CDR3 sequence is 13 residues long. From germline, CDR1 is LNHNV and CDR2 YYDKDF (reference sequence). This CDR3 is CATSRGLGNTIYF. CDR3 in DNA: TGTGCCACCAGCAGAGGGCTGGGAAACACCATATATTTT.

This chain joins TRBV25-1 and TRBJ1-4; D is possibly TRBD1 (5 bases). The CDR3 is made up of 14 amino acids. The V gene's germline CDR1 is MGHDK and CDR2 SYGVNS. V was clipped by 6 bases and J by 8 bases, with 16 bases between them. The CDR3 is CASSATGPAEKLFF. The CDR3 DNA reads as TGTGCCAGCAGCGCTACAGGACCGGCAGAAAAACTGTTTTTT.

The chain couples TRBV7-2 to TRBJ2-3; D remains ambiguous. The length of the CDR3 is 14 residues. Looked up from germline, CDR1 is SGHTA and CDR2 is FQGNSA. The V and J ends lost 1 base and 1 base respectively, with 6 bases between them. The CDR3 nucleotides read TGTGCCAGCAGCTTAGGAGTGCGCACAGATACGCAGTATTTT. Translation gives CASSLGVRTDTQYF.

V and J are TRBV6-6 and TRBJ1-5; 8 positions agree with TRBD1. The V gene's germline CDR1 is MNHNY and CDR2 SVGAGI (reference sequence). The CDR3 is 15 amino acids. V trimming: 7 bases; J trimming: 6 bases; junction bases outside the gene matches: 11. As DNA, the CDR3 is TGTGCCAGCAATTCCCAGGGGGCGCTTGGTCAGCCCCAGCATTTT. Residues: CASNSQGALGQPQHF.

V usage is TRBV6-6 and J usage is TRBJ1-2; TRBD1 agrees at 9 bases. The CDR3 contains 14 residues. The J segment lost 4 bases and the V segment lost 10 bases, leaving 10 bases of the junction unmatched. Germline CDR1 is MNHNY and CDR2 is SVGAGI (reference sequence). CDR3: CATTAQGATYGYTF. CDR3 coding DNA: TGTGCCACCACCGCACAGGGGGCTACCTATGGCTACACCTTC.

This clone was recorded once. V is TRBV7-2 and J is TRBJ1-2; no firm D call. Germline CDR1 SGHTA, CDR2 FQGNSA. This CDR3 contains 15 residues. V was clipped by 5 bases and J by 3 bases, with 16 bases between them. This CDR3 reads CASSRTAESDYGYTF. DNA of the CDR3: TGTGCCAGCAGCCGAACAGCGGAATCGGACTATGGCTACACCTTC.

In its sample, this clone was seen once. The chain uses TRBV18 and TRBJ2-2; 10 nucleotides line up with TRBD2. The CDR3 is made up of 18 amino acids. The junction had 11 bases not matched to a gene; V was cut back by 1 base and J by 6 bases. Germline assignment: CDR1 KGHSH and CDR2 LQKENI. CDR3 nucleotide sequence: TGTGCCAGCTCACCACTTGGGCGGACTAGCGGTATGCCCGGGGAGCTGTTTTTT. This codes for CASSPLGRTSGMPGELFF.

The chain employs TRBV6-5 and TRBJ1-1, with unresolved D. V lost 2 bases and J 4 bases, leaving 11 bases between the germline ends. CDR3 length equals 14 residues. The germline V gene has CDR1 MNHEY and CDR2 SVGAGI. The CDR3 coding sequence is TGTGCCAGCAGTTACGAGATGGCGGGCACTGAAGCTTTCTTT. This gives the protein CASSYEMAGTEAFF.

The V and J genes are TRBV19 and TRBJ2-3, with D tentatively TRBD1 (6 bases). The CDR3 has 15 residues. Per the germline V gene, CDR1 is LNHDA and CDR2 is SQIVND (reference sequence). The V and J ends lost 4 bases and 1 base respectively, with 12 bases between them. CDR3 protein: CASSTWTDRTDTQYF. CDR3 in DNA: TGTGCCAGTAGTACCTGGACAGACCGCACAGATACGCAGTATTTT.

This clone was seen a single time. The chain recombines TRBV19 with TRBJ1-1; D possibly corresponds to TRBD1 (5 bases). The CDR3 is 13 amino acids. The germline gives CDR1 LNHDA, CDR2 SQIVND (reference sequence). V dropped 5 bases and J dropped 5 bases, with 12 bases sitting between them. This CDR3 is CASSRGLGTEAFF. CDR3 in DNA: TGTGCCAGTAGTCGGGGACTGGGGACTGAAGCTTTCTTT.